This T cell receptor (beta chain) was identified in a study of shared clonotypes between healthy human individuals. Overall study: Each donor contributed plates that comprised three CD4 naive, three CD4 memory, two CD8 naive and one CD8 memory.

The count of this clone is one. No antigen is known for it. CD4+ cells were split into CD45RA+ naive and CD45RA-negative memory subsets. On sorted subsets, replicate PCRs used about 200 ng DNA, or tens of thousands of T cell genomes. TCRdb's copy holds only in-frame clones and misses some; the assay was immunoSEQ multiplex PCR. The table shows about 2.3 million clones, with under 95% occurring only once. Study-wide points: As a rule, naive subsets had a larger estimated richness than memory subsets.

Trimming pared 0 bases from V and 1 base from J, leaving 10 bases between. The CDR3 sequence is 16 residues long. Per the germline V gene, CDR1 is SGHDN and CDR2 is FVKESK. Specimen: naive CD4+ T cells from PBMCs. Sample subset: CD45RA+ positively selected. The clonotype was recovered from a man between 18 and 29 years old in good health. Some clones in this sample may be carry-over from other donors' samples. The chain combines TRBV14 with TRBJ1-3; D remains unclear. The CDR3 loop reads CASSQDGERSGNTIYF. The CDR3 DNA reads as TGTGCCAGCAGCCAAGATGGGGAACGTTCTGGAAACACCATATATTTT.